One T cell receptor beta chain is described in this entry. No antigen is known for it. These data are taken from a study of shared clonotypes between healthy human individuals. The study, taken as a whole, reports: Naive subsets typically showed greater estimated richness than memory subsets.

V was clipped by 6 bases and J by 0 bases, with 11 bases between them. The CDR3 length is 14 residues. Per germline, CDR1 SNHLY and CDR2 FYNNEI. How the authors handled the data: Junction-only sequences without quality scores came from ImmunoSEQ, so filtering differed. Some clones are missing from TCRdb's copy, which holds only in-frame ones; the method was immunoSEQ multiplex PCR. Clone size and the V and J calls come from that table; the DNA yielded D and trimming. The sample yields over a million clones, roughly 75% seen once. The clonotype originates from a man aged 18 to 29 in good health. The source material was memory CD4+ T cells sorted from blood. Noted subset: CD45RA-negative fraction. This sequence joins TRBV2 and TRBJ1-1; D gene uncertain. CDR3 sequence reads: CASRGGPMNTEAFF. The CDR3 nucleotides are TGTGCCAGCAGGGGCGGCCCTATGAACACTGAAGCTTTCTTT. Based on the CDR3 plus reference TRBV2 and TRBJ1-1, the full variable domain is EPEVTQTPSHQVTQMGQEVILRCVPISNHLYFYWYRQILGQKVEFLVSFYNNEISEKSEIFDDQFSVERPDGSNFTLKIRSTKLEDSAMYFCASRGGPMNTEAFFGQGTRLTVV.